This T cell receptor (beta chain) was sequenced for a study of regulatory T cells in long-lasting Graves disease. Trimming took off 1 base at V and 11 bases at J, with 18 bases between the two ends. CDR3 length: 15 amino acids. CDR1 DFQATT and CDR2 SNEGSKA come from the germline V gene (reference sequence). This clonotype was observed many times. CDR3-region Arm-PCR and iRepertoire HTBI primers produced the TCR beta libraries. MiXCR, run by TCRdb on the multiplex PCR reads, gives a single entry per CDR3 protein. Of 400,000 to 500,000 distinct CDR3 sequences in the sample, over 14% are singletons; the top ten hold over 7.5%. Documented time point: newly diagnosed GD, antithyroid drugs for less than 3 months. Making the TCR library involved RNA that had been extracted from PBMCs. An endocrinology department located in Xi'an, China, was where the patients came from. This sample was shared with a second study, whose subject was T cells in Graves' hyperthyroidism and ophthalmopathy. That publication notes: A lack of ophthalmopathy progression within 18 months defined stable Graves' hyperthyroidism. Pregnant or lactating patients were excluded, as were those with uncontrolled infection or other autoimmune disease.

The sequenced sample was peripheral blood mononuclear cells (PBMCs), obtained at new diagnosis, from a patient treated with antithyroid drugs. The rearrangement links TRBV20-1 to TRBJ1-6, with D possibly matching TRBD1 (6 bases). The source is a woman aged 40 to 50 with Graves disease. Here the CDR3 reads CSARGSGQTTAPLHF. The DNA for the CDR3 is TGCAGTGCTAGAGGATCAGGACAGACTACGGCACCCCTCCACTTT.